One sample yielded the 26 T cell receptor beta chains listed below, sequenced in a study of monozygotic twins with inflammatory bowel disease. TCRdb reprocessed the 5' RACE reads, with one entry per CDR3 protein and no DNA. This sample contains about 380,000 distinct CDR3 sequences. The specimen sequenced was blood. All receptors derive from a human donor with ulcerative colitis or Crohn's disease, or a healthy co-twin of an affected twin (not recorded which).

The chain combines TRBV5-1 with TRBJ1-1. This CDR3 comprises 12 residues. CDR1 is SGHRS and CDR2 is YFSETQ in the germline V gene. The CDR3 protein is CATTDGNTEAFF.

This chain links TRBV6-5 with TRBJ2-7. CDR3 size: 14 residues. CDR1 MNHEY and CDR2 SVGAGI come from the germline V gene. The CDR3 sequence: CASSYSHSTYEQYF.

This chain's CDR3 is CAISGTRVSYEQYF. This rearrangement joins TRBV10-3 to TRBJ2-7; absent DNA, TCRdb's TRBD1 call cannot be checked. Germline-derived CDR1 and CDR2 are ENHRY and SYGVKD. The CDR3 spans 14 residues.

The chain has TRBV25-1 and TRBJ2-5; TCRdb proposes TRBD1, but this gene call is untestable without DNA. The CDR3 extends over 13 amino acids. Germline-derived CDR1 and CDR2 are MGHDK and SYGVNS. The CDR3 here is CATVGDDQETQYF.

The CDR3 sequence is CASSPLGRASYNEQFF. The rearrangement links TRBV11-2 to TRBJ2-1; the D call from TCRdb, TRBD1, cannot be confirmed without DNA. The CDR3 spans 16 residues. The germline V gene has CDR1 SGHAT and CDR2 FQNNGV.

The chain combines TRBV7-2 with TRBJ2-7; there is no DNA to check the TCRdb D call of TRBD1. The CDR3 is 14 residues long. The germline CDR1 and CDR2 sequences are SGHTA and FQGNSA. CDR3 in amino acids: CASSSRDRGYERYF.

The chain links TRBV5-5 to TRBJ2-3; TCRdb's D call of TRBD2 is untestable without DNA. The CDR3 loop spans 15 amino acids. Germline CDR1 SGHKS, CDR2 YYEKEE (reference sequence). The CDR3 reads CASSPAGGDTDTQYF. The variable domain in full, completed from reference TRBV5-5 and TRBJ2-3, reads DAGVTQSPTHLIKTRGQQVTLRCSPISGHKSVSWYQQVLGQGPQFIFQYYEKEERGRGNFPDRFSARQFPNYSSELNVNALLLGDSALYLCASSPAGGDTDTQYFGPGTRLTVL.

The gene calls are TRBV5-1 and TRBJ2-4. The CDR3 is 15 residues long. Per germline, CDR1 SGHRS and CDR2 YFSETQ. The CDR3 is CASSFLGTVENIQYF. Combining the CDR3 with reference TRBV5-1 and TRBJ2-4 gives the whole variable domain KAGVTQTPRYLIKTRGQQVTLSCSPISGHRSVSWYQQTPGQGLQFLFEYFSETQRNKGNFPGRFSGRQFSNSRSEMNVSTLELGDSALYLCASSFLGTVENIQYFGAGTRLSVL.

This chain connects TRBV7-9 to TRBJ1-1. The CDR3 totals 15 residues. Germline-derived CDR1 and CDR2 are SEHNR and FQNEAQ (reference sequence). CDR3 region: CASSLSDGLNTEAFF.

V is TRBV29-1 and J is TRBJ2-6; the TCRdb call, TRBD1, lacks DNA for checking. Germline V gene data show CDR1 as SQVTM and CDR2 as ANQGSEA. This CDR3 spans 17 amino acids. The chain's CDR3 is CSVLGESGQIGANVLTF.

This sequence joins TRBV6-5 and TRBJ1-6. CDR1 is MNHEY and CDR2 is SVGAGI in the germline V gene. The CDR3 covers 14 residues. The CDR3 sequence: CASSFRGLNSPLHF.

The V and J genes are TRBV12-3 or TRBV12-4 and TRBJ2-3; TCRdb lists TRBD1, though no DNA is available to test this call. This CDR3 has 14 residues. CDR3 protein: CASSSRALTDTQYF.

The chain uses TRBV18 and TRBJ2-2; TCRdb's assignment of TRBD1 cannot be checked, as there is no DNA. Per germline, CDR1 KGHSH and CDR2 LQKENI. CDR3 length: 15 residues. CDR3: CASSPDRVNTGELFF.

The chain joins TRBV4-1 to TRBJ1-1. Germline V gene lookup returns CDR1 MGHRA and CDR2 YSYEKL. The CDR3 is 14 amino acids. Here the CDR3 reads CASSQVGTSTEAFF.

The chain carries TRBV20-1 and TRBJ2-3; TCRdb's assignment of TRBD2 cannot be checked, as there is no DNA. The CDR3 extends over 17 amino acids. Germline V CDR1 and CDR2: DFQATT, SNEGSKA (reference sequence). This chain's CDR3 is CSARESLRLAGVNTQYF.

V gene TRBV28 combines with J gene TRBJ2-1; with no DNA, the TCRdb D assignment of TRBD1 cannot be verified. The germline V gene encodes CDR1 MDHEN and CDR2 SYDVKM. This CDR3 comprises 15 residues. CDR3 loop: CASSLGAGGVNEQFF.

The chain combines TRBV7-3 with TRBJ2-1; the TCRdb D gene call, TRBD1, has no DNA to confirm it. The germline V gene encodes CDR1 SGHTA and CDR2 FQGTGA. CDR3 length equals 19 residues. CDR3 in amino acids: CASSFSGWDRGQVYNEQFF.

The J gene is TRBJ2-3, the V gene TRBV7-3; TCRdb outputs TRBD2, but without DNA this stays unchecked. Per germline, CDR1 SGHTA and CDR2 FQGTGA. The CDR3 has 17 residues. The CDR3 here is CASSPGFGTSGTDTQYF.

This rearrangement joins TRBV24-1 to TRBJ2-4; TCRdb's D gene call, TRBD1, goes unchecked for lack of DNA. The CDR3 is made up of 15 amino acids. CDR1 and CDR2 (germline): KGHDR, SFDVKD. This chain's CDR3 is CATSDSGQGGNIQYF.

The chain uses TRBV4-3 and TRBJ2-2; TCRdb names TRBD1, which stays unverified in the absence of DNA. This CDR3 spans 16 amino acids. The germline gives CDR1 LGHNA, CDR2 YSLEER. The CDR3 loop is CASSQDFRGNTGELFF.

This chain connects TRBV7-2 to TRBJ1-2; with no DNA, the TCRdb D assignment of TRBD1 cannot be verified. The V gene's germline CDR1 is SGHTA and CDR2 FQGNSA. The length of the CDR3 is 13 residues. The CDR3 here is CASSPETGYGYTF.

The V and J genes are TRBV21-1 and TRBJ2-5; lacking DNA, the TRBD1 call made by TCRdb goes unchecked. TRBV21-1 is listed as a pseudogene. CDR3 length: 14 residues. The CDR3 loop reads CASSNRTGEETQYF.

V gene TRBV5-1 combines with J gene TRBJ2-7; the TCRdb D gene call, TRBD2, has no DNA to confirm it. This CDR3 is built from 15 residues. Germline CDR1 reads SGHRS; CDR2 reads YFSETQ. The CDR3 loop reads CASSLSPGEEYEQYF. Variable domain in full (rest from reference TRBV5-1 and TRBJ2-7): KAGVTQTPRYLIKTRGQQVTLSCSPISGHRSVSWYQQTPGQGLQFLFEYFSETQRNKGNFPGRFSGRQFSNSRSEMNVSTLELGDSALYLCASSLSPGEEYEQYFGPGTRLTVT.

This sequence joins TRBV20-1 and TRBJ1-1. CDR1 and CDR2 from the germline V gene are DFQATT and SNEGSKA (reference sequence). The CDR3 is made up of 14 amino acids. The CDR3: CSAERQGRGTEAFF.

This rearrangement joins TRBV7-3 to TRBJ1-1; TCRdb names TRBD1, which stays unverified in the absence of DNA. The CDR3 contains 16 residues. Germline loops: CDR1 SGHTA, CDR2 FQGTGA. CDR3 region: CASSSTGGRMNTEAFF.

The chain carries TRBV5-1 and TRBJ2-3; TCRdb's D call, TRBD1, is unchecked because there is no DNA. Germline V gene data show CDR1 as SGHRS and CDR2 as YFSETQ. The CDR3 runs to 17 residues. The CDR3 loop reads CASSTLPGQGALDTQYF. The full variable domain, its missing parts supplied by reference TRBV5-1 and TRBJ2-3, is KAGVTQTPRYLIKTRGQQVTLSCSPISGHRSVSWYQQTPGQGLQFLFEYFSETQRNKGNFPGRFSGRQFSNSRSEMNVSTLELGDSALYLCASSTLPGQGALDTQYFGPGTRLTVL.